The 2 T cell receptor beta chains reported below all come from one sample, sequenced in a study of blood T cell repertoires in COVID-19. The data were produced by immunoSEQ multiplex PCR, yet TCRdb's version contains in-frame clones alone and is incomplete. This table holds more than 40,000 clones, approximately 84% found once. Sequenced material: peripheral blood. Receptors originate from a man in his forties or fifties with active COVID-19.

This chain uses TRBV27 with TRBJ2-3; 10 bases align to TRBD2. The CDR3 totals 15 residues. With V trimmed by 6 bases and J by 4 bases, 7 bases remained unmatched. Germline CDR1 MNHEY, CDR2 SMNVEV (reference sequence). CDR3 sequence reads: CASRYSGGWSDTQYF. The CDR3 DNA reads TGTGCCAGCAGGTATAGCGGGGGGTGGTCAGATACGCAGTATTTT.

The J gene is TRBJ2-7, the V gene TRBV7-2; a weak D match, TRBD1 (6 bases). The CDR3 runs to 13 residues. V was shortened by 3 bases and J by 6 bases, with 12 bases between the two germline ends. Germline CDR1 and CDR2: SGHTA and FQGNSA. The CDR3 DNA reads as TGTGCCAGCAGCTTGCAACAGGGTGTCGAGCAGTACTTC. It translates to CASSLQQGVEQYF.